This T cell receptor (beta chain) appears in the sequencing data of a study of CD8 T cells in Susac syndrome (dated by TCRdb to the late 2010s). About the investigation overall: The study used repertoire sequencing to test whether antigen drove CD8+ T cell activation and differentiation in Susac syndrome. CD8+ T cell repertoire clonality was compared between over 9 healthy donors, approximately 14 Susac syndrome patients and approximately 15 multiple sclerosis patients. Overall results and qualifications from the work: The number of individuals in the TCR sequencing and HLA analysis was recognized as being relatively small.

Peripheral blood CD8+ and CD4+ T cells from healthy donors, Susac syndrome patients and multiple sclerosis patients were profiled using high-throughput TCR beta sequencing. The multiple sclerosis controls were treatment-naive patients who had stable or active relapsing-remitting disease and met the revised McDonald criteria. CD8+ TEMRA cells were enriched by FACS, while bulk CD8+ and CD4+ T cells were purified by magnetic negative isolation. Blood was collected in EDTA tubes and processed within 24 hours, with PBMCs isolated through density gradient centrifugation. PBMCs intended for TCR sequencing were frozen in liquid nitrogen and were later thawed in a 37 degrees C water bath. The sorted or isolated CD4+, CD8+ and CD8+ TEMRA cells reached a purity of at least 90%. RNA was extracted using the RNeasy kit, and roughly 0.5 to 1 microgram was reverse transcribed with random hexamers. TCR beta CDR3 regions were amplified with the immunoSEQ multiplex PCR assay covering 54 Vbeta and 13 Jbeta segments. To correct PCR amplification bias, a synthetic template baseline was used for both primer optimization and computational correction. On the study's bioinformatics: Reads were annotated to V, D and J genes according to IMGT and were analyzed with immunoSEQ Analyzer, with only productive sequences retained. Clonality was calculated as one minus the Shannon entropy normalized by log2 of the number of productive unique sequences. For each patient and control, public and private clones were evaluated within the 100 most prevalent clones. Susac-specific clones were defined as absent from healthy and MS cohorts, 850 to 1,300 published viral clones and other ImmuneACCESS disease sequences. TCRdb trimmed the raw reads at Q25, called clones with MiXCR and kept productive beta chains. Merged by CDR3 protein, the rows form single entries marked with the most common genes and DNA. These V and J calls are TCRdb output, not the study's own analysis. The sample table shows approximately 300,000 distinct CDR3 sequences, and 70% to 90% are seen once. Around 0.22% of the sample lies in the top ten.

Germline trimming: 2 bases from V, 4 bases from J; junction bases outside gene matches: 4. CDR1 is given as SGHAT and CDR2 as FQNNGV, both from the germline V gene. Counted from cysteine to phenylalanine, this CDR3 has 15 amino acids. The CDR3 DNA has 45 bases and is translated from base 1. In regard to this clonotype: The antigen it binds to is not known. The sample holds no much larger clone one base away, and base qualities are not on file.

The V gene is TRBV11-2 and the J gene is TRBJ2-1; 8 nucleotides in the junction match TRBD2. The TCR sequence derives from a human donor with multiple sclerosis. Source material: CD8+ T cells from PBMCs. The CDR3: CASSLMLAGYNEQFF. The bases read TGTGCCAGCAGCTTAATGTTAGCGGGGTACAATGAGCAGTTCTTC.